The clone carrying this T cell receptor (beta chain) was seen only a few times. The time point is: peripheral blood 6 weeks after treatment start. Urothelial carcinoma in patients was locally advanced or metastatic. The data belong to a study of PD-L1 blockade in urothelial cancer. Study-level information: Individuals in the cohort had been given 0 to 3 earlier chemotherapy regimens. Researchers looked at the blood 3 weeks (second dose) and 6 weeks after treatment began.

V lost 6 bases to trimming and J lost 3 bases; unmatched junction nucleotides: 3. Germline CDR1 reads SGHAT; CDR2 reads FQDESV (reference sequence). The CDR3 extends over 13 amino acids. Each PCR reaction had synthetic TCR analog templates spiked into it. TCRdb's copy holds only in-frame clones and misses some; the assay was immunoSEQ multiplex PCR. The sample lists 75,000 to 100,000 clones; over 65% were seen once. This material consisted of PBMCs, taken around atezolizumab (anti-PD-L1) treatment. The V gene is TRBV11-1, the J gene TRBJ2-7; TRBD1 aligns across 9 bases. The receptor was isolated from a man aged 70 or older with urothelial cancer. DNA of the CDR3: TGTGCCAGCAGAAAGGGACAGGGCTACGAGCAGTACTTC. It codes for CASRKGQGYEQYF.